Following are 15 T cell receptor beta chains from one sample sequenced in a study of CD8+ T cells in alopecia areata. In each case, RNA was isolated and then reverse transcribed into cDNA as the sequencing template. Using immunoSEQ multiplex PCR, the repertoire was profiled, and TCRdb retains in-frame clones only, with some absent. The sample shows 100,000 to 130,000 clones, 45% to 60% of them seen only once. The sequencing sample was made of NKG2D-low CD8+ T cells sorted from blood. The receptors were sampled from a human donor with alopecia areata.

The chain combines TRBV27 with TRBJ2-7; no reliable D call. The CDR3 spans 15 residues. CDR1 MNHEY and CDR2 SMNVEV come from the germline V gene (reference sequence). V was trimmed by 0 bases and J by 6 bases, leaving 15 bases between them. Here the CDR3 reads CASSLSQAGVLEQYF. The CDR3 DNA is TGTGCCAGCAGTTTATCCCAGGCTGGGGTCCTCGAGCAGTACTTC.

The sample holds a few counts of this clone. V and J are TRBV5-6 and TRBJ2-7; unclear D gene. Per the germline V gene, CDR1 is SGHDT and CDR2 is YYEEEE. The CDR3 extends over 12 amino acids. V gave up 0 bases and J gave up 8 bases, with 9 bases separating them. Here the CDR3 DNA reads TGTGCCAGCAGCTTGGCAGCTGGCCAGCAGTACTTC. This codes for CASSLAAGQQYF. Combining the CDR3 with reference TRBV5-6 and TRBJ2-7 gives the whole variable domain DAGVTQSPTHLIKTRGQQVTLRCSPKSGHDTVSWYQQALGQGPQFIFQYYEEEERQRGNFPDRFSGHQFPNYSSELNVNALLLGDSALYLCASSLAAGQQYFGPGTRLTVT.

The chain carries TRBV28 and TRBJ2-7; TRBD1 or TRBD2 may be the D gene (5 bases each). From germline, CDR1 is MDHEN and CDR2 SYDVKM. V was pared by 2 bases and J by 5 bases, with 13 bases between. The CDR3 consists of 14 residues. This chain's CDR3 is CASSLTGTSHEQYF. Here the CDR3 DNA reads TGTGCCAGCAGTTTAACCGGGACCAGTCACGAGCAGTACTTC. Supplemented by reference TRBV28 and TRBJ2-7, the full variable domain reads DVKVTQSSRYLVKRTGEKVFLECVQDMDHENMFWYRQDPGLGLRLIYFSYDVKMKEKGDIPEGYSVSREKKERFSLILESASTNQTSMYLCASSLTGTSHEQYFGPGTRLTVT.

The CDR3 here is CASSIYRGETQYF. The CDR3 DNA follows: TGCGCCAGCAGCATCTACCGGGGAGAGACCCAGTACTTC. This chain joins TRBV5-1 and TRBJ2-5; the D gene is possibly TRBD2 (5 bases). This CDR3 contains 13 residues. The germline V and J ends were trimmed by 4 bases and 4 bases, with 11 bases remaining between them. The germline gives CDR1 SGHRS, CDR2 YFSETQ.

The chain employs TRBV25-1 and TRBJ2-7; 7 nucleotides match TRBD2. V trimming: 1 base; J trimming: 2 bases; junction bases outside the gene matches: 8. This CDR3 has 16 amino acids. Per germline, CDR1 MGHDK and CDR2 SYGVNS. The DNA for the CDR3 is TGTGCCAGCAGTGAATTGCCGCGGGGAGGGACCTACGAGCAGTACTTC. This codes for CASSELPRGGTYEQYF.

This clone occurred a few times. The chain joins TRBV5-1 to TRBJ1-3; D gene uncertain. This CDR3 contains 12 residues. Germline V gene sequence: CDR1 SGHRS, CDR2 YFSETQ. V lost 3 bases, J lost 8 bases, and 9 bases lay in between. CDR3: CASSSKGDTIYF. The CDR3 DNA follows: TGCGCCAGCAGCTCGAAAGGAGACACCATATATTTT.

The chain links TRBV6-1 to TRBJ2-3; 7 bases map to TRBD1. V gave up 3 bases and J gave up 2 bases; unmatched junction bases: 5. CDR3 length: 15 residues. Germline V gives CDR1 MNHNS, CDR2 SASEGT. For the CDR3, the DNA is TGTGCCAGCAGTGACCTTGACAGGGACACAGATACGCAGTATTTT. Its protein product is CASSDLDRDTDTQYF.

This chain joins TRBV27 and TRBJ2-2, with TRBD1 matching 9 bases. The V and J ends lost 5 bases and 0 bases, in that order; junction bases with no gene match: 7. The germline V gene has CDR1 MNHEY and CDR2 SMNVEV (reference sequence). This CDR3 has 17 residues. The CDR3 region has the DNA TGTGCCAGCAGTCTTACATGGGACAGGGCGAACACCGGGGAGCTGTTTTTT. The encoded protein is CASSLTWDRANTGELFF.

V gene TRBV13 combines with J gene TRBJ2-1; perhaps D is TRBD1 or TRBD2 (6 bases each). Per germline, CDR1 PRHDT and CDR2 FYEKMQ (reference sequence). CDR3 length: 14 residues. The V end was cut by 3 bases, the J end by 7 bases, with 13 bases between. The CDR3 sequence is CASSLRGERNEQFF. The CDR3 DNA reads TGTGCCAGCAGCTTGAGGGGGGAGAGGAATGAGCAGTTCTTC.

This chain links TRBV29-1 with TRBJ2-1; 12 bases align to TRBD2. The J segment lost 1 base and the V segment lost 8 bases, leaving 9 bases of the junction unmatched. This CDR3 region has 16 residues. Germline loops: CDR1 SQVTM, CDR2 ANQGSEA. CDR3 sequence (DNA): TGCAGCACAAAAGGCGGGACTAGCGGGTCCTACAATGAGCAGTTCTTC. Amino acids: CSTKGGTSGSYNEQFF.

This clone was observed a handful of times. The chain has TRBV9 and TRBJ2-3; D could derive from TRBD1 or TRBD2 (5 bases each). The CDR3 runs to 16 residues. Per germline, CDR1 SGDLS and CDR2 YYNGEE. Trimming removed 3 bases at V and 3 bases at J, with 17 bases between. The CDR3 region has the DNA TGTGCCAGCAGCGCCCGGACGGGACGAGGGACAGATACGCAGTATTTT. Amino acid sequence: CASSARTGRGTDTQYF.

J is TRBJ2-7 and V is TRBV7-6, with a weak D call TRBD1 (6 bases). V dropped 1 base and J dropped 7 bases, with 11 bases sitting between them. Germline CDR1 and CDR2: SGHVS and FNYEAQ. CDR3 length equals 13 residues. CDR3 residues: CASSLETGWEQYF. CDR3 coding DNA: TGTGCCAGCAGCTTAGAAACAGGGTGGGAGCAGTACTTC.

The V call is TRBV9, the J call TRBJ2-5, with 8 bases that match TRBD1. V dropped 3 bases and J dropped 2; count of bases not matched to a gene: 6. The CDR3 runs to 15 residues. Germline CDR1 is SGDLS and CDR2 is YYNGEE. The CDR3: CASSGGQGVQETQYF. The CDR3 DNA reads as TGTGCCAGCAGCGGCGGACAGGGCGTACAAGAGACCCAGTACTTC.

This clone showed up just a few times. The chain combines TRBV7-9 with TRBJ2-7; tentatively, D is TRBD1 (6 bases). V lost 4 bases, J lost 3 bases, and 16 bases lay in between. From germline, CDR1 is SEHNR and CDR2 FQNEAQ (reference sequence). This CDR3 is built from 15 residues. The CDR3, as DNA: TGTGCCAGCAGCTCCTCCGCCGGGACACACTACGAGCAGTACTTC. Encoded protein: CASSSSAGTHYEQYF.

The rearrangement uses TRBV19 and TRBJ2-1; TRBD2 might be the D (6 bases). Trimming took off 4 bases at V and 5 bases at J, with 9 bases between the two ends. CDR1 is LNHDA, CDR2 SQIVND, per germline (reference sequence). This CDR3 has 13 amino acids. The CDR3 DNA is TGTGCCAGTAGTAGCGGGATCGACAATGAGCAGTTCTTC. Translated, it gives CASSSGIDNEQFF.